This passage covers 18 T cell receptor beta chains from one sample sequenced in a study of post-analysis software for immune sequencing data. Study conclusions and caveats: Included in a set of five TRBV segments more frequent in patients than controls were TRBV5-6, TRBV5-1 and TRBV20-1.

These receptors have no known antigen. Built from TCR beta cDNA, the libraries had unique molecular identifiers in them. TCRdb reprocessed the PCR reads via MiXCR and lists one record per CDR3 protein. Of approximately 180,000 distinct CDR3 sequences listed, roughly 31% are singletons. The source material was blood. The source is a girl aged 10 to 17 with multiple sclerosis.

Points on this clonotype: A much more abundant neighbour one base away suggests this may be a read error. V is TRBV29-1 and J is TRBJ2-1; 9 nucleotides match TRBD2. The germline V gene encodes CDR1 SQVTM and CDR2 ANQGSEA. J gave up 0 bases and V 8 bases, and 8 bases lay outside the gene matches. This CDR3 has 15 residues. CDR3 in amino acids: CSIHGSGSSYNEQFF. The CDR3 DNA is TGCAGCATACACGGTAGCGGGAGCTCCTACAATGAGCAGTTCTTC.

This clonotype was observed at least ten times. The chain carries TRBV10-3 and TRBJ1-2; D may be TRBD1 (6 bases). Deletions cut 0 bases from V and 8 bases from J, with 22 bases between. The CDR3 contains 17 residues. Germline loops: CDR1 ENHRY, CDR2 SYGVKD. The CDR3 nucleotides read TGTGCCATCAGTGAGTCCGGGGGAAGGGGGGACCTCTACGGCTACACCTTC. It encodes CAISESGGRGDLYGYTF.

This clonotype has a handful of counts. CDR3 residues: CASSSTGAILGETQYF. The CDR3 DNA sequence: TGTGCCAGCAGCTCCACAGGGGCCATTCTGGGGGAGACCCAGTACTTC. The chain recombines TRBV11-2 with TRBJ2-5; 7 bases are a match to TRBD1. V trimming: 4 bases; J trimming: 5 bases; junction bases outside the gene matches: 13. The CDR3 loop spans 16 amino acids. Germline lookup yields CDR1 SGHAT and CDR2 FQNNGV.

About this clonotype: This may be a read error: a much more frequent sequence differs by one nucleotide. The CDR3 loop is CASSPSGTGGRNTEAFF. The DNA for the CDR3 is TGTGCCAGCAGTCCATCCGGGACAGGGGGCAGGAACACTGAAGCTTTCTTT. V usage is TRBV12-3 or TRBV12-4 and J usage is TRBJ1-1, with 12 bases fitting TRBD1. The CDR3 covers 17 residues. Trimming took 5 bases from V and 1 from J; bases not matched to a gene: 8.

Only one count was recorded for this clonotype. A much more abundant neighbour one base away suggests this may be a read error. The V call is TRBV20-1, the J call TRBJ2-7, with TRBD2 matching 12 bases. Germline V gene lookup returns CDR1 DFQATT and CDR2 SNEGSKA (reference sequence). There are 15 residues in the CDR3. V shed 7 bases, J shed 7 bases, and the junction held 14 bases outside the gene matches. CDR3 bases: TGCAGTGTTCCGACTAGCGGGAGTTCCTACAATGAGCAGTACTTC. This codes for CSVPTSGSSYNEQYF.

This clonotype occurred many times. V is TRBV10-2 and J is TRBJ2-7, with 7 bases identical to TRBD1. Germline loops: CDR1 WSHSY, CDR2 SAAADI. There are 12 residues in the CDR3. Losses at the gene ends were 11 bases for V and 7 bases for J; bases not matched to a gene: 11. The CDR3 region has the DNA TGCGCCGTCGAGGGGGCGCTTCGGGAGCAGTACTTC. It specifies CAVEGALREQYF.

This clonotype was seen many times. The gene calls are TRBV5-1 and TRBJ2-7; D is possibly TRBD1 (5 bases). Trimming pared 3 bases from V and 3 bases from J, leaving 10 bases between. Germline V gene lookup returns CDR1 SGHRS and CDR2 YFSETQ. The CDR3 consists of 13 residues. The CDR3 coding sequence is TGCGCCAGCAGCTCCCAGGGCGGCTACGAGCAGTACTTC. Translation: CASSSQGGYEQYF.

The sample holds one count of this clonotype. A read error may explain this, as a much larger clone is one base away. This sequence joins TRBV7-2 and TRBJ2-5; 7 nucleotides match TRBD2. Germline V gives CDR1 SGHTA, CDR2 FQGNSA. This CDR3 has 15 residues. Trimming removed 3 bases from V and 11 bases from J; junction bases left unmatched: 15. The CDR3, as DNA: TGTGCCAGCAGCTTGGCGGGAGTGGACTACAATGAGCAGTACTTC. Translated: CASSLAGVDYNEQYF.

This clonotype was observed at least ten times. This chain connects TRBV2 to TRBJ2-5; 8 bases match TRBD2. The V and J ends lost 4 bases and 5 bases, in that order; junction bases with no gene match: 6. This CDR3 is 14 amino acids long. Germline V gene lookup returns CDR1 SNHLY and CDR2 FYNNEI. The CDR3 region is CASSGAGVVETQYF. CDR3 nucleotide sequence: TGTGCCAGCAGTGGAGCGGGAGTGGTGGAGACCCAGTACTTC.

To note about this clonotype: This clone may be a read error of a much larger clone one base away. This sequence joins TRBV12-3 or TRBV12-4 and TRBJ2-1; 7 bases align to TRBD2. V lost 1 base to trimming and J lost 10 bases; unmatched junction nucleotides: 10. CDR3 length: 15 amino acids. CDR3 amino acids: CASSLVREGSYEQFF. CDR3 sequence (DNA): TGTGCCAGCAGTTTAGTCAGGGAGGGGTCCTACGAGCAGTTCTTC.

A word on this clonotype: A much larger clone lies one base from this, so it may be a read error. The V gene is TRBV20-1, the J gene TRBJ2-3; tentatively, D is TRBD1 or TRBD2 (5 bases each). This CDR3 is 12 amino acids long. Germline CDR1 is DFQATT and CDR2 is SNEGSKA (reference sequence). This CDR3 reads CSAMSGTGTQYF. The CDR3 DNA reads TGCAGTGCTATGAGCGGAACAGGTACGCAGTATTTT.

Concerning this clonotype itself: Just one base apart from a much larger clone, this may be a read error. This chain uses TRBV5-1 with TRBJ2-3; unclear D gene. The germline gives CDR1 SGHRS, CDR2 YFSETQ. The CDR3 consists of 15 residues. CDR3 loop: CAGSLDGPNTDTQYF. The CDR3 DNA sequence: TGCGCCGGCAGCTTGGACGGACCAAACACAGATACGCAGTATTTT.

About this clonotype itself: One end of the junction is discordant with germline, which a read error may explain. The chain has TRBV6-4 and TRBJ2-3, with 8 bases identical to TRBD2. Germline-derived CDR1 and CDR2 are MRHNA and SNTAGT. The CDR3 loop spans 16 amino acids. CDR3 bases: TGTGTCAGCAGTGGACTCCCGGGGGGGGCCACAGATACGCAGTATTTT. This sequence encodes CVSSGLPGGATDTQYF.

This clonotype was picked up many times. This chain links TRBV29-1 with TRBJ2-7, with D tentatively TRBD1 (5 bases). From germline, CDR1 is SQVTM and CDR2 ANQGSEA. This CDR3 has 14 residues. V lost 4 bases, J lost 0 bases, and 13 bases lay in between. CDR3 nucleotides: TGCAGCGTTGTATCAGGGCTGAGCTCCTACGAGCAGTACTTC. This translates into CSVVSGLSSYEQYF.

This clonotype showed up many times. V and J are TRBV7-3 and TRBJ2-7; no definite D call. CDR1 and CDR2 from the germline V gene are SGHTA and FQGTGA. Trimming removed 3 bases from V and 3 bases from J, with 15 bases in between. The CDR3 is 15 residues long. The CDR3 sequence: CASSFEAAPIYEQYF. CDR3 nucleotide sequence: TGTGCCAGCAGCTTTGAGGCGGCTCCTATCTACGAGCAGTACTTC.

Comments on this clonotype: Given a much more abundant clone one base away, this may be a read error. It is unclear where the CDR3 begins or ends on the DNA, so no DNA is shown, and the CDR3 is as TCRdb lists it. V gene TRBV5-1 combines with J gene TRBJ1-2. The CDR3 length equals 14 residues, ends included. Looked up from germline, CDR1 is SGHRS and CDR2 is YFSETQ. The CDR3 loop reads CATKRGLEDYGCTF.

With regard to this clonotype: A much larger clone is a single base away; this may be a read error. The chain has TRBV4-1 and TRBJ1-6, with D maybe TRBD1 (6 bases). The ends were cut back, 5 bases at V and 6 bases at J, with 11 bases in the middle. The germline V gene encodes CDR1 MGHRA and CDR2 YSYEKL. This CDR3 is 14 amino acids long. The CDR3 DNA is TGCGCCAGCAGCTACAGGACAGTTAATTCACCCCTCCACTTT. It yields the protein CASSYRTVNSPLHF.

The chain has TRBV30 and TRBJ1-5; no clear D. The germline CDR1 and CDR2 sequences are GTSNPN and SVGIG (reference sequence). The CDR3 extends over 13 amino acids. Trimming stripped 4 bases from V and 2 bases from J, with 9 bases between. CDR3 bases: TGTGCCTGGACGGGAGGAGGCAATCAGCCCCAGCATTTT. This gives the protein CAWTGGGNQPQHF. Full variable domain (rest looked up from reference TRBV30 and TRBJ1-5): SQTIHQWPATLVQPVGSPLSLECTVEGTSNPNLYWYRQAAGRGLQLLFYSVGIGQISSEVPQNLSASRPQDRQFILSSKKLLLSDSGFYLCAWTGGGNQPQHFGDGTRLSIL.